One and the same sample provided the 4 T cell receptor beta chains below, sequenced in a study of Ad26.COV2.S vaccination and SARS-CoV-2 variants. Method: immunoSEQ multiplex PCR; TCRdb's copy keeps in-frame clones and lacks some. The sample yields a few hundred thousand clones, more than 80% seen once. Treatment described: around 19 received Ad26.COV2.S at low or high dose, single or two shots; 5 received placebo; per-sample allocation not given. Following the first vaccine or placebo injection, samples were taken on day 63. Sequencing was performed on peripheral blood, taken in a trial of Ad26.COV2.S vaccine versus placebo. These receptors all come from a person between 18 and 65 years old who received the Ad26.COV2.S COVID-19 vaccine or a placebo.

In its sample, this clone was seen once. The chain recombines TRBV11-3 with TRBJ2-2, with 8 bases matching TRBD2. The CDR3 loop spans 17 amino acids. Germline loops: CDR1 SGHNT, CDR2 YENEEA. V was clipped by 0 bases and J by 4 bases; unmatched bases: 7. The CDR3 sequence is CASSLEQGLAATGELFF. The DNA for the CDR3 is TGTGCCAGCAGCTTAGAACAAGGACTAGCCGCCACCGGGGAGCTGTTTTTT.

The rearrangement links TRBV21-1 to TRBJ1-2; TRBD1 is taken as the D call from the table, unchecked against the DNA. TRBV21-1 is an annotated pseudogene. This CDR3 comprises 16 residues. The CDR3, as DNA: TGTGCCAGCAGCAAAGCATCGCAGGGCAGGAACTATGGCTACACCTTC. It translates to CASSKASQGRNYGYTF.

This clone came up once. The chain recombines TRBV7-2 with TRBJ1-5, with TRBD1 identical over 9 bases. Trimming cost V 1 base and J 6 bases; bases outside gene matches: 7. CDR1 SGHTA and CDR2 FQGNSA come from the germline V gene. The CDR3 has 16 amino acids. CDR3 sequence (DNA): TGTGCCAGCAGCTTAGGGGGGACAGGGCACGGTCAGCCCCAGCATTTT. Amino acid sequence: CASSLGGTGHGQPQHF. Using reference TRBV7-2 and TRBJ1-5 for the parts outside the CDR3, the full variable domain is GAGVSQSPSNKVTEKGKDVELRCDPISGHTALYWYRQSLGQGLEFLIYFQGNSAPDKSGLPSDRFSAERTGGSVSTLTIQRTQQEDSAVYLCASSLGGTGHGQPQHFGDGTRLSIL.

V gene TRBV10-3 combines with J gene TRBJ2-7; a weak D match, TRBD2 (6 bases). The V gene's germline CDR1 is ENHRY and CDR2 SYGVKD. The CDR3 extends over 13 amino acids. V was trimmed by 6 bases and J by 6 bases, leaving 15 bases between them. In nucleotides, the CDR3 is TGTGCCATCAGCCTTAACCGGGACTCCGAGCAGTACTTC. Its protein product is CAISLNRDSEQYF.